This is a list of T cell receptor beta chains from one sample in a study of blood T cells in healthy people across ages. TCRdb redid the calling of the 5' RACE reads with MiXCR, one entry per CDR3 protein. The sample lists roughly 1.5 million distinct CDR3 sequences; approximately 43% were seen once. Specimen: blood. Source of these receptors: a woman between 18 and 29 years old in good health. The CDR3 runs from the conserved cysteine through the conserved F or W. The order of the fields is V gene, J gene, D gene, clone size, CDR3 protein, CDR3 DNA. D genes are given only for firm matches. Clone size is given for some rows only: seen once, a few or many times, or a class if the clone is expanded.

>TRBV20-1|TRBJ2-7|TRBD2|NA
CSCNLAGGSSYEQYF
TGCAGTTGTAATCTAGCGGGGGGGAGCTCCTACGAGCAGTACTTC
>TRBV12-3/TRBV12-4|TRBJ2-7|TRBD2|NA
CASTLLAGVNNEQYF
TGTGCCAGCACCCTCCTAGCGGGAGTTAACAATGAGCAGTACTTC
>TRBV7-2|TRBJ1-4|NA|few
CASSLGNSGQSNEKLFF
TGTGCCAGCAGCTTGGGGAATTCTGGGCAATCTAATGAAAAACTGTTTTTT
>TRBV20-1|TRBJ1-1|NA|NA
CSASPGQPWDTEAFF
TGCAGTGCTAGCCCCGGACAGCCCTGGGACACTGAAGCTTTCTTT
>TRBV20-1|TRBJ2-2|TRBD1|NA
CSARDRENTGGLFF
TGCAGTGCTAGGGACAGGGAGAACACCGGGGGGCTGTTTTTT
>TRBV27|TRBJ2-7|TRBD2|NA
CASSVLAGGLEQYF
TGTGCCAGCAGCGTCCTAGCGGGAGGTCTCGAGCAGTACTTC
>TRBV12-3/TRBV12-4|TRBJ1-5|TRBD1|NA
CASSLGRQGGQPQHF
TGTGCCAGCAGTTTAGGCAGACAGGGGGGACAGCCCCAGCATTTT
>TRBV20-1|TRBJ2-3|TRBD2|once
CSASRTSGSPDTQYF
TGCAGTGCTAGCCGGACTAGCGGGAGCCCAGATACGCAGTATTTT
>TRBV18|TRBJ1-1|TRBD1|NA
CASSPPYDRETEAFF
TGTGCCAGCTCACCCCCTTACGACAGGGAGACTGAAGCTTTCTTT
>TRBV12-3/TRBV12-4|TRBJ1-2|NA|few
CASSTRVIIHYGYTF
TGTGCCAGCAGTACAAGGGTGATTATCCACTATGGCTACACCTTC
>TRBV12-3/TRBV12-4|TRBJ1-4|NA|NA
CASTPPDSGSEKLFF
TGTGCCAGCACCCCTCCGGACAGTGGGAGCGAAAAACTGTTTTTT
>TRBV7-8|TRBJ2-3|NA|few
CASSSRASGDTQYF
TGTGCCAGCAGCTCCCGGGCTTCAGGAGATACGCAGTATTTT
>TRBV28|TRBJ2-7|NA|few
CASGVGGRVYEQYF
TGTGCCAGCGGGGTGGGAGGCAGAGTCTACGAGCAGTACTTC
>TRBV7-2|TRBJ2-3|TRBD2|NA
CASSLDGGGVTDTRYF
TGTGCCAGCAGCCTAGATGGCGGGGGGGTGACAGATACGCGGTATTTT
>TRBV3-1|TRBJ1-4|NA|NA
CASSHPTTLATNEKLFF
TGTGCCAGCAGCCACCCGACAACCCTCGCAACTAATGAAAAACTGTTTTTT
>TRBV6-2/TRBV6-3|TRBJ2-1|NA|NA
CASSYSLAADEQFF
TGTGCCAGCAGTTACTCCCTGGCAGCAGATGAGCAGTTCTTC
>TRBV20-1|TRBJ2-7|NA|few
CSGNPFLQYEQYF
TGCAGTGGTAACCCTTTTTTGCAATACGAGCAGTACTTC
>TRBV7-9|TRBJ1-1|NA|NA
CASTYLPGWTEAFF
TGTGCCAGCACCTATCTCCCGGGATGGACAGAAGCTTTCTTT
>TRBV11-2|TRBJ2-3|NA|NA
CASSPEGNTQYF
TGTGCCAGCAGTCCTGAGGGAAATACGCAGTATTTT
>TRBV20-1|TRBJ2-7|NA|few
CSSRDVSSYEQYF
TGCAGTTCTAGGGACGTAAGCTCCTACGAGCAGTACTTC
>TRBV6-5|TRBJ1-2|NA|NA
CASSYAGEPNYGYTF
TGTGCCAGCAGTTACGCTGGGGAACCTAACTATGGCTACACCTTC
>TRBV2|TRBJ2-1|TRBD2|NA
CASSEVLAGGSEQFF
TGTGCCAGCAGTGAAGTGCTAGCGGGAGGATCTGAGCAGTTCTTC
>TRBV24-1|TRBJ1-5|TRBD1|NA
CATSDQPGTGNQPQHF
TGTGCCACCAGTGACCAGCCAGGGACAGGGAATCAGCCCCAGCATTTT
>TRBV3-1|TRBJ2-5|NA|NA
CASSQETHPTTGMGETQYF
TGTGCCAGCAGCCAAGAAACCCATCCCACGACGGGAATGGGAGAGACCCAGTACTTC
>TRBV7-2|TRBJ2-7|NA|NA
CASSLARIGYEQYF
TGTGCCAGCAGCTTAGCGCGGATCGGATACGAGCAGTACTTC
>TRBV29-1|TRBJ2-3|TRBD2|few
CNTWTRYTDTQYF
TGCAACACATGGACTAGGTACACAGATACGCAGTATTTT
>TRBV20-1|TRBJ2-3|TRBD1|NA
CSATKNRGRVGTDTQYF
TGCAGTGCTACCAAGAACAGGGGGCGGGTGGGCACAGATACGCAGTATTTT
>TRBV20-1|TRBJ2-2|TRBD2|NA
CSASLAGATGELFF
TGCAGTGCTAGTCTAGCGGGAGCCACCGGGGAGCTGTTTTTT